This entry lists 26 T cell receptor beta chains sequenced from one sample in a study of cytomegalovirus exposure and HLA in healthy donors. In the PCR, 60 Vbeta and 13 Jbeta primers were used. TCRdb's copy holds only in-frame clones and misses some; the assay was immunoSEQ multiplex PCR. Among about 140,000 clones, about three quarters were seen once, and the ten largest hold 1.5% to 2%. Sequenced input: PBMCs. The receptors here all came from a man aged 35 to 55 in good health and CMV-seronegative.

The chain uses TRBV7-9 and TRBJ2-4; no clear D gene. The ends were cut back, 3 bases at V and 4 bases at J, with 7 bases in the middle. The CDR3 contains 13 residues. Germline V lookup: CDR1 SEHNR, CDR2 FQNEAQ (reference sequence). CDR3 DNA: TGTGCCAGCAGCTTTAACGGTAAAAACATTCAGTACTTC. Its translation: CASSFNGKNIQYF. The full variable domain, in which reference TRBV7-9 and TRBJ2-4 provide the parts outside the CDR3, is DTGVSQNPRHKITKRGQNVTFRCDPISEHNRLYWYRQTLGQGPEFLTYFQNEAQLEKSRLLSDRFSAERPKGSFSTLEIQRTEQGDSAMYLCASSFNGKNIQYFGAGTRLSVL.

The V call is TRBV5-1, the J call TRBJ1-4, with TRBD1 matching over 7 bases. CDR1 and CDR2 (germline): SGHRS, YFSETQ. The ends lost 2 bases at V and 5 bases at J; junction bases unmatched: 9. The CDR3 extends over 16 amino acids. DNA of the CDR3: TGCGCCAGCAGCTTAACCTCAGGGGGAAGGAATGAAAAACTGTTTTTT. Translated: CASSLTSGGRNEKLFF.

The rearrangement links TRBV27 to TRBJ2-7; a possible D gene is TRBD2 (5 bases). The ends were cut back, 3 bases at V and 4 bases at J, with 10 bases in the middle. Germline lookup yields CDR1 MNHEY and CDR2 SMNVEV (reference sequence). CDR3 length: 13 amino acids. In DNA form, the CDR3 reads TGTGCCAGCAGTTTGGAGGCGAGGTACGAGCAGTACTTC. Translation gives CASSLEARYEQYF.

A single count supports this clone. The chain is built from TRBV27 and TRBJ2-1; 9 bases fit TRBD2. The junction had 10 bases not matched to a gene; V was cut back by 6 bases and J by 7 bases. This CDR3 comprises 15 residues. Germline CDR1 and CDR2: MNHEY and SMNVEV (reference sequence). CDR3 amino acids: CASSPGIAGVNEQFF. CDR3 DNA sequence: TGTGCCAGCAGCCCGGGGATAGCGGGAGTGAATGAGCAGTTCTTC.

The chain combines TRBV5-1 with TRBJ2-5; no reliable D call. V lost 0 bases and J lost 4, with 16 bases in between. The length of the CDR3 is 16 residues. Germline CDR1 reads SGHRS; CDR2 reads YFSETQ. Here the CDR3 DNA reads TGCGCCAGCAGCTTGGCCTGGGCCCCCGATCCAGAGACCCAGTACTTC. This gives the protein CASSLAWAPDPETQYF.

The chain recombines TRBV5-6 with TRBJ2-3; 8 positions agree with TRBD2. J was trimmed by 3 bases and V by 0 bases; bases with no gene match: 3. The CDR3 runs to 15 residues. In germline, CDR1 is SGHDT, CDR2 YYEEEE. The CDR3 reads CASSLGGGGTDTQYF. In DNA form, the CDR3 reads TGTGCCAGCAGCTTGGGCGGCGGGGGGACAGATACGCAGTATTTT.

This clone was observed a few times. The V and J genes are TRBV19 and TRBJ1-1, with 7 bases identical to TRBD1. Trimming removed 5 bases from V and 11 bases from J; junction bases left unmatched: 17. The germline V gene encodes CDR1 LNHDA and CDR2 SQIVND (reference sequence). This CDR3 is 15 amino acids long. The CDR3 DNA reads as TGTGCCAGTAGTGCCGAGGGGGCCCCCTATTCTCTCGCTTTCTTT. Its protein is CASSAEGAPYSLAFF. Full variable domain (missing parts from reference TRBV19 and TRBJ1-1): DGGITQSPKYLFRKEGQNVTLSCEQNLNHDAMYWYRQDPGQGLRLIYYSQIVNDFQKGDIAEGYSVSREKKESFPLTVTSAQKNPTAFYLCASSAEGAPYSLAFFGQGTRLTVV.

The rearrangement joins TRBV27 to TRBJ2-5, with TRBD2 as a possible D gene (6 bases). The end of the DNA aligns better with TRBJ2-7, so the J call may be wrong. The CDR3 has 14 residues. CDR1 and CDR2 from the germline V gene are MNHEY and SMNVEV (reference sequence). The CDR3 DNA reads TGTGCCAGCAGTTTGGGGGGAGAGAGCTACGAGCAGTACTTC. The encoded protein is CASSLGGESYEQYF.

V is TRBV6-5 and J is TRBJ2-7, with 7 bases lining up with TRBD2. This CDR3 contains 14 residues. Trimming removed 2 bases from V and 3 bases from J; junction bases left unmatched: 4. Germline CDR1 and CDR2: MNHEY and SVGAGI. DNA of the CDR3: TGTGCCAGCAGTTACGGACTAGAGGACTACGAGCAGTACTTC. Residues: CASSYGLEDYEQYF.

A note on this clone: The missing conserved phenylalanine or tryptophan at the end of this CDR3 makes a read error likely. CDR3 in amino acids: CASSVEGRDEQYL. CDR3 DNA sequence: TGTGCCAGCAGCGTAGAGGGGAGGGACGAGCAGTACCTC. This chain joins TRBV9 and TRBJ2-7; 7 bases line up with TRBD2. There are 13 residues in the CDR3. From germline, CDR1 is SGDLS and CDR2 YYNGEE. J gave up 5 bases and V 0 bases, and 2 bases lay outside the gene matches.

V and J are TRBV6-4 and TRBJ2-1; D is possibly TRBD2 (5 bases). Germline V gene sequence: CDR1 MRHNA, CDR2 SNTAGT. This CDR3 has 14 residues. V was trimmed by 5 bases and J by 4 bases, leaving 12 bases between them. This chain's CDR3 is CASSRTEDYNEQFF. DNA of the CDR3: TGTGCCAGCAGTAGGACGGAGGATTACAATGAGCAGTTCTTC.

This clone was observed a single time. The chain has TRBV27 and TRBJ1-5, with a possible D match to TRBD1 (5 bases). The germline V gene encodes CDR1 MNHEY and CDR2 SMNVEV (reference sequence). V was clipped by 5 bases and J by 4 bases, with 15 bases between them. This CDR3 region has 15 residues. The DNA for the CDR3 is TGTGCCAGCAGTCCAGACATTGGGGGGAATCAGCCCCAGCATTTT. It translates to CASSPDIGGNQPQHF.

The J gene is TRBJ2-7, the V gene TRBV15; the match to TRBD1 covers 11 bases. The CDR3 loop spans 17 amino acids. With V trimmed by 0 bases and J by 3 bases, 7 bases remained unmatched. Germline CDR1 and CDR2: LNHNV and YYDKDF (reference sequence). The CDR3 region is CATSRDKGGTGGYEQYF. The CDR3 nucleotides read TGTGCCACCAGCAGAGATAAGGGGGGGACAGGGGGCTACGAGCAGTACTTC.

The chain employs TRBV28 and TRBJ2-7, with D perhaps TRBD2 (5 bases). The V end lost 5 bases, the J end lost 2 bases, and 13 bases lay between the germline ends. Germline loops: CDR1 MDHEN, CDR2 SYDVKM. This CDR3 has 14 residues. The CDR3 DNA reads as TGTGCCAGCAGTACCCCTCTCGGGACCTACGAGCAGTACTTC. Its protein product is CASSTPLGTYEQYF.

This clone was counted only a few times. The chain uses TRBV6-5 and TRBJ2-3; perhaps TRBD2 as D (6 bases). CDR3 length equals 12 residues. Germline values: CDR1 MNHEY, CDR2 SVGAGI. V was shortened by 8 bases and J by 2 bases, with 8 bases between the two germline ends. Written as DNA, the CDR3 is TGTGCCAGCGGACTAAACACAGATACGCAGTATTTT. Encoded protein: CASGLNTDTQYF.

This chain uses TRBV12-5 with TRBJ2-5, with D maybe TRBD1 (6 bases). TRBJ2-7 matches the DNA end more closely, so the J call is doubtful. Germline CDR1 and CDR2: LGHNT and FRNRAP. There are 18 residues in the CDR3. In DNA, the CDR3 is TGTGCTAGTGGTTTGGGGGGAAAAGACAGGAAGAGCTCCTACGAGCAGTACTTC. Translation gives CASGLGGKDRKSSYEQYF.

As DNA, the CDR3 is TGTGCCTGGAGTGCCGGGACAGGGGACTTCGGGGAGCTGTTTTTT. Its translation: CAWSAGTGDFGELFF. The genes are TRBV30 and TRBJ2-2, with 10 positions matching TRBD1. The CDR3 contains 15 residues. Germline CDR1 is GTSNPN and CDR2 is SVGIG (reference sequence). Losses at the gene ends were 1 base for V and 7 bases for J; bases not matched to a gene: 6.

The V call is TRBV11-2, the J call TRBJ2-3, with 10 positions matching TRBD2. Germline CDR1 SGHAT, CDR2 FQNNGV. Losses at the gene ends were 5 bases for V and 4 bases for J; bases not matched to a gene: 6. The CDR3 runs to 15 residues. CDR3 protein: CASSLAGVGADTQYF. CDR3 DNA sequence: TGTGCCAGCAGCCTAGCGGGAGTTGGGGCAGATACGCAGTATTTT.

This sequence joins TRBV6-1 and TRBJ2-1; TRBD2 agrees at 8 bases. Per germline, CDR1 MNHNS and CDR2 SASEGT. After removal of 10 bases from V and 7 bases from J, the junction contained 12 bases not matched to a gene. This CDR3 has 14 residues. The CDR3 sequence is CAIAGTRSVNEQFF. The CDR3 coding sequence is TGTGCCATCGCCGGGACTAGATCGGTAAATGAGCAGTTCTTC.

This rearrangement joins TRBV5-6 to TRBJ2-5; 10 nucleotides agree with TRBD1. Trimming took 0 bases from V and 5 from J; bases not matched to a gene: 4. CDR3 size: 15 residues. Per germline, CDR1 SGHDT and CDR2 YYEEEE. CDR3 amino acids: CASSLAGQGFETQYF. The CDR3 DNA sequence: TGTGCCAGCAGCTTGGCGGGACAGGGGTTTGAGACCCAGTACTTC. Based on the CDR3 plus reference TRBV5-6 and TRBJ2-5, the full variable domain is DAGVTQSPTHLIKTRGQQVTLRCSPKSGHDTVSWYQQALGQGPQFIFQYYEEEERQRGNFPDRFSGHQFPNYSSELNVNALLLGDSALYLCASSLAGQGFETQYFGPGTRLLVL.

This chain connects TRBV5-6 to TRBJ2-5; 9 nucleotides agree with TRBD1. The end of the DNA aligns better with TRBJ2-7, so the J call may be wrong. Germline CDR1 reads SGHDT; CDR2 reads YYEEEE. The CDR3 loop spans 14 amino acids. This CDR3 reads CASSWGTGKYEQYF. CDR3 bases: TGTGCCAGCAGCTGGGGGACAGGGAAGTACGAGCAGTACTTC.

The chain links TRBV29-1 to TRBJ2-2; 9 bases are a match to TRBD1. Germline V lookup: CDR1 SQVTM, CDR2 ANQGSEA. The CDR3 extends over 16 amino acids. After removal of 5 bases from V and 4 bases from J, the junction contained 11 bases not matched to a gene. The CDR3 region is CSVRTTATGGTGELFF. CDR3 DNA: TGCAGCGTTCGAACAACCGCGACAGGGGGCACCGGGGAGCTGTTTTTT.

The chain recombines TRBV5-1 with TRBJ2-2, with TRBD2 as a possible D gene (6 bases). Trimming left V 0 bases short and J 1 base short, with 10 bases between. The CDR3 sequence is 16 residues long. The germline V gene encodes CDR1 SGHRS and CDR2 YFSETQ. In DNA form, the CDR3 reads TGCGCCAGCAGCTTGGCCGAAGCGGGGAACACCGGGGAGCTGTTTTTT. Protein product: CASSLAEAGNTGELFF. Together with reference TRBV5-1 and TRBJ2-2, the CDR3 gives the full variable domain: KAGVTQTPRYLIKTRGQQVTLSCSPISGHRSVSWYQQTPGQGLQFLFEYFSETQRNKGNFPGRFSGRQFSNSRSEMNVSTLELGDSALYLCASSLAEAGNTGELFFGEGSRLTVL.

The rearrangement joins TRBV6-5 to TRBJ1-1, with 7 positions matching TRBD1. Germline CDR1 reads MNHEY; CDR2 reads SVGAGI. Germline trimming cut 6 bases from V and 5 bases from J; bases unmatched to any gene: 9. This CDR3 has 14 amino acids. CDR3 nucleotides: TGTGCCAGCAGCCATAACAGGGGACGGACTGAAGCTTTCTTT. Residues: CASSHNRGRTEAFF.

The chain recombines TRBV5-6 with TRBJ2-7, with TRBD1 as a possible D gene (5 bases). This CDR3 is 14 amino acids long. V lost 0 bases, J lost 5 bases, and 12 bases lay in between. Germline V gene data show CDR1 as SGHDT and CDR2 as YYEEEE. CDR3 region: CASSLGQGFDEQYF. CDR3 in DNA: TGTGCCAGCAGCTTGGGTCAGGGTTTCGACGAGCAGTACTTC.

This clone was counted between two and nine times. The chain joins TRBV7-2 to TRBJ2-3, with a weak D call TRBD2 (6 bases). V was trimmed by 7 bases and J by 5 bases, leaving 19 bases between them. CDR1 SGHTA and CDR2 FQGNSA come from the germline V gene. The CDR3 is made up of 15 amino acids. CDR3 loop: CASTGTPIQGDTQYF. CDR3 nucleotides: TGTGCCAGCACCGGGACTCCTATTCAGGGAGATACGCAGTATTTT.